This T cell receptor (beta chain) was identified in a study of graft-versus-host responses after intestinal transplantation (dated by TCRdb to about 2021). Study-level background: Multivisceral, liver-intestinal, or isolated intestinal transplants were received by the recipients. All recipients received anti-thymocyte globulin induction followed by maintenance tacrolimus and steroids for around 3 years. Instead of going to the commercial service, samples from a few later patients were sequenced in-house on an Illumina MiSeq and processed with MiXCR. Bulk TCR-beta CDR3 sequencing was used to track graft-versus-host and host-versus-graft alloreactive T cell clones in the graft, circulation and bone marrow after intestinal transplantation. Alloreactive clones were identified by sequencing pre-transplant mixed lymphocyte reaction products and comparing them with unstimulated pre-transplant donor and recipient T cells. Of the 20 to 25 intestinal transplant recipients enrolled in the cohort, one of whom was a retransplant, a few patients without pretransplant specimens were excluded. Donor T cell macrochimerism was defined as a peak of at least 4% donor T cells among recipient peripheral blood mononuclear cells. Results and caveats for the whole study, not just this receptor: The conclusions were limited by the relatively low number and heterogeneity of the intestinal transplant patients. GvH clones were detected in recipient bone marrow, and some appeared earlier in ileal mucosa or blood, consistent with an intestinal mucosal origin. Patients with donor T cell macrochimerism had high GvH to HvG T cell clonal ratios in their allografts. Early after transplant, peak levels of circulating GvH clones were found to be associated with declines in HvG clones.

In regard to this clone: The antigen it recognizes is unknown. No clone much larger than this one lies a single base away; base qualities are absent.

The library was prepared using the immunoSEQ multiplex PCR assay. Adaptive Biotechnologies carried out high-throughput TCR-beta CDR3 sequencing of genomic DNA for most patients. Per the source publication's procedure: Adaptive's ImmunoSEQ software was the source of the TCR sequencing data for 15 to 20 patients, while a few other patients were processed with MiXCR and VDJtools. CDR3 nucleotide sequences shared by donor and recipient were removed because the origin of these sequences could not be assigned. Alloreactive clones required at least 2-fold expansion over unstimulated cells and minimum CFSE-low frequency of 0.002% (template counts) or 0.001% (read counts). Mappable clones were those detected in sequenced pre-transplant spleen, lymph node, or MLR CFSE-low populations of the donor or recipient. Cumulative frequency of alloreactive clones was calculated as a percentage of all sequences weighted by copy number. The source is immuneACCESS, and TCRdb retained only in-frame sequences with V and J called. Part of the clones is not carried over; for the studies checked, unresolved V genes explain less than half of this, and the remainder is unexplained. That table furnishes V, J and clone size, whereas the DNA furnished D and trimming. This sample lists about 40,000 clones; roughly nine tenths were detected once. 2% to 3% of the sample is in the top ten clones.

Taken from the germline V gene, the CDR1 and CDR2 loops are SQVTM and ANQGSEA. V is reduced by 3 bases and J by 2 bases, leaving a spacing of 13 bases between them. Including the terminal cysteine and phenylalanine, the CDR3 comprises 14 residues. Only the CDR3 part of the read is kept: 42 bases, read in frame from the first base. Blood samples were collected up to 4 times in the first month after transplant and then at least monthly when available. The sequence was collected from a human patient who received an intestinal transplant, so some T cells may come from the graft donor. Sequenced material: PBMCs, taken around 320 days after intestinal transplant. The chain is assembled from TRBV29-1 and TRBJ1-2, with TRBD1 as a weak D call on 6 bases. The bases are TGCAGCGTTGATCTCAACAGGGAGAACTATGGCTACACCTTC. Its translation is CSVDLNRENYGYTF.